The 27 T cell receptor beta chains presented below share a single source sample, sequenced in a study of blood T cell repertoires in COVID-19. Using immunoSEQ multiplex PCR, the repertoire was profiled, and TCRdb retains in-frame clones only, with some absent. Among approximately 280,000 clones listed, 85% to 90% were seen once. Sequences were obtained from peripheral blood. These receptors were collected from a man aged 35-49 years with acute or convalescent COVID-19.

The CDR3 loop is CASSHSGPNQPQHF. As DNA, the CDR3 is TGTGCCAGCAGCCACTCAGGGCCGAATCAGCCCCAGCATTTT. The chain employs TRBV3-1 (or the pseudogene TRBV3-2) and TRBJ1-5; D might be TRBD1 (5 bases). The CDR3 runs 14 residues. Germline V CDR1 and CDR2: LGHDT, YNNKEL (reference sequence). Trimming stripped 3 bases from V and 4 bases from J, with 10 bases between.

This chain uses TRBV5-1 with TRBJ1-1; D possibly corresponds to TRBD1 (6 bases). The CDR3 totals 14 residues. The germline gives CDR1 SGHRS, CDR2 YFSETQ. Trimming removed 4 bases from V and 4 bases from J, with 14 bases in between. The CDR3 protein is CASSRTVESTEAFF. The CDR3, as DNA: TGCGCCAGCAGCCGGACAGTGGAGAGCACTGAAGCTTTCTTT.

This clone was seen once. The rearrangement uses TRBV5-1 and TRBJ1-1; no reliable D call. Trimming removed 5 bases at V and 1 base at J, with 15 bases between. The CDR3 has 15 amino acids. The germline V gene has CDR1 SGHRS and CDR2 YFSETQ. The CDR3 DNA is TGCGCCAGCAGACTAAACCCGGGAACGAACACTGAAGCTTTCTTT. Translated, it gives CASRLNPGTNTEAFF.

V usage is TRBV3-1 (or the pseudogene TRBV3-2) and J usage is TRBJ2-3, with D unclear. CDR1 and CDR2 (germline): LGHDT, YNNKEL (reference sequence). V lost 4 bases, J lost 0 bases, and 2 bases lay in between. The CDR3 has 12 residues. In nucleotides, the CDR3 is TGTGCCAGCAGCCCTAGCACAGATACGCAGTATTTT. Encoded protein: CASSPSTDTQYF.

V and J are TRBV5-6 and TRBJ2-7; D is uncertain. The CDR3 is 14 amino acids. V lost 0 bases and J lost 2, with 9 bases in between. Germline values: CDR1 SGHDT, CDR2 YYEEEE. The CDR3 region is CASSLDPGTYEQYF. In DNA, the CDR3 is TGTGCCAGCAGCTTGGATCCGGGTACCTACGAGCAGTACTTC.

J is TRBJ2-1 and V is TRBV7-6, with D tentatively TRBD2 (5 bases). Germline CDR1 and CDR2: SGHVS and FNYEAQ. V lost 5 bases and J lost 3, with 17 bases in between. The CDR3 has 16 amino acids. The DNA for the CDR3 is TGTGCCAGCAGCCCCCGGAGGAAGCTAGACTACAATGAGCAGTTCTTC. Its translation is CASSPRRKLDYNEQFF. The complete variable domain, with remaining parts taken from reference TRBV7-6 and TRBJ2-1, reads GAGVSQSPRYKVTKRGQDVALRCDPISGHVSLYWYRQALGQGPEFLTYFNYEAQQDKSGLPNDRFSAERPEGSISTLTIQRTEQRDSAMYRCASSPRRKLDYNEQFFGPGTRLTVL.

The genes are TRBV20-1 and TRBJ2-4; the D is unclear. The CDR3 runs to 17 residues. CDR1 and CDR2 (germline): DFQATT, SNEGSKA (reference sequence). Trimming removed 3 bases from V and 0 bases from J, with 18 bases in between. This CDR3 reads CSASPTVVGAAKNIQYF. CDR3 coding DNA: TGCAGTGCTAGTCCCACAGTAGTGGGCGCAGCCAAAAACATTCAGTACTTC.

This rearrangement joins TRBV19 to TRBJ1-2; D remains unclear. Germline CDR1 is LNHDA and CDR2 is SQIVND (reference sequence). V lost 8 bases and J 4 bases, leaving 17 bases between the germline ends. This CDR3 contains 14 residues. In nucleotides, the CDR3 is TGTGCCAGTTTCCTCCTGGGAGGATCCTATGGCTACACCTTC. Its protein is CASFLLGGSYGYTF.

The chain uses TRBV28 and TRBJ1-1; D gene unclear. Germline CDR1 MDHEN, CDR2 SYDVKM. There are 13 residues in the CDR3. Trimming cost V 7 bases and J 3 bases, with 12 bases left between them. The CDR3 DNA follows: TGTGCCAGCATACCGAGTCCCTACACTGAAGCTTTCTTT. Translated: CASIPSPYTEAFF.

There are a few counts of this clone. The V gene is TRBV5-1, the J gene TRBJ1-5; D uncertain. With 4 bases removed from V and 5 bases from J, the gap between germline ends came to 10 bases. The CDR3 is 13 residues long. CDR1 is SGHRS and CDR2 is YFSETQ in the germline V gene. This CDR3 reads CASSLFLDQPQHF. CDR3 coding DNA: TGCGCCAGCAGCCTGTTTTTAGATCAGCCCCAGCATTTT.

The chain joins TRBV10-3 to TRBJ1-2, with TRBD1 matching over 9 bases. Germline CDR1 and CDR2: ENHRY and SYGVKD. The CDR3 runs to 15 residues. J lost 5 bases, V lost 0 bases, and 4 bases had no gene match. The CDR3 here is CAISESGQGGYGYTF. The CDR3 region has the DNA TGTGCCATCAGTGAGTCGGGACAGGGAGGATATGGCTACACCTTC.

The chain couples TRBV19 to TRBJ2-7; 11 positions match TRBD2. With 9 bases clipped from V and 3 bases from J, the junction kept 10 bases outside the gene matches. The CDR3 extends over 15 amino acids. Per the germline V gene, CDR1 is LNHDA and CDR2 is SQIVND (reference sequence). CDR3 region: CASRSTSGGFYEQYF. The DNA of the CDR3 is TGTGCCAGCCGCTCAACTAGCGGGGGCTTCTACGAGCAGTACTTC.

This rearrangement joins TRBV6-1 to TRBJ1-5; the D gene is possibly TRBD1 (6 bases). The V end lost 1 base, the J end lost 6 bases, and 7 bases lay between the germline ends. The CDR3 contains 13 residues. The germline CDR1 and CDR2 sequences are MNHNS and SASEGT. CDR3: CASSEEGGQPQHF. Written as DNA, the CDR3 is TGTGCCAGCAGTGAAGAAGGGGGTCAGCCCCAGCATTTT.

V and J are TRBV6-5 and TRBJ2-3, with D possibly TRBD2 on 6 matching bases. Germline CDR1 MNHEY, CDR2 SVGAGI. This CDR3 is 14 amino acids long. Trimming took off 5 bases at V and 4 bases at J, with 13 bases between the two ends. The CDR3 sequence: CASSQNWEADTQYF. The CDR3 DNA sequence: TGTGCCAGCAGTCAGAACTGGGAGGCAGATACGCAGTATTTT.

The V gene is TRBV6-6, the J gene TRBJ1-5; D call uncertain. The V gene's germline CDR1 is MNHNY and CDR2 SVGAGI (reference sequence). There are 13 residues in the CDR3. The V and J ends lost 6 bases and 7 bases respectively, with 13 bases between them. CDR3 sequence (DNA): TGTGCCAGCAGCCTCACTCGGGAACAGCCCCAGCATTTT. Residues: CASSLTREQPQHF.

This chain joins TRBV3-1 (or the pseudogene TRBV3-2) and TRBJ2-7; 13 nucleotides match TRBD2. Losses at the gene ends were 4 bases for V and 4 bases for J; bases not matched to a gene: 1. The CDR3 is 14 amino acids. Germline CDR1 reads LGHDT; CDR2 reads YNNKEL (reference sequence). The CDR3 DNA follows: TGTGCCAGCAGCCGGACTAGCGGGGGTTACGAGCAGTACTTC. Translation gives CASSRTSGGYEQYF.

This rearrangement joins TRBV11-2 to TRBJ1-2; D unclear. The CDR3 runs to 14 residues. Germline V gene data show CDR1 as SGHAT and CDR2 as FQNNGV. Trimming removed 6 bases from V and 0 bases from J, with 11 bases in between. CDR3 coding DNA: TGTGCCAGCAGGAGAATCCGGGCTAACTATGGCTACACCTTC. Translating it yields CASRRIRANYGYTF.

The V call is TRBV5-6, the J call TRBJ1-2; D might be TRBD1 (6 bases). CDR1 and CDR2 from the germline V gene are SGHDT and YYEEEE. The V end was cut by 4 bases, the J end by 5 bases, with 12 bases between. The CDR3 is made up of 13 amino acids. In nucleotides, the CDR3 is TGTGCCAGCAGCCTACAGGGTCCTTATGGCTACACCTTC. Protein: CASSLQGPYGYTF. Drawing the rest from reference TRBV5-6 and TRBJ1-2, the complete variable domain is DAGVTQSPTHLIKTRGQQVTLRCSPKSGHDTVSWYQQALGQGPQFIFQYYEEEERQRGNFPDRFSGHQFPNYSSELNVNALLLGDSALYLCASSLQGPYGYTFGSGTRLTVV.

V is TRBV6-5 and J is TRBJ2-7; 7 nucleotides line up with TRBD1. Germline V lookup: CDR1 MNHEY, CDR2 SVGAGI. J lost 2 bases, V lost 2 bases, and 6 bases had no gene match. The CDR3 runs 15 residues. The CDR3 sequence is CASSYTGDRTYEQYF. As DNA, the CDR3 is TGTGCCAGCAGTTACACCGGGGACAGAACCTACGAGCAGTACTTC.

This chain uses TRBV28 with TRBJ2-4, with D perhaps TRBD2 (5 bases). CDR1 and CDR2 (germline): MDHEN, SYDVKM. The CDR3 runs 17 residues. Trimming took 5 bases from V and 0 from J, leaving 17 bases between them. CDR3 residues: CASSPGGITLAKNIQYF. In DNA form, the CDR3 reads TGTGCCAGCAGTCCCGGAGGCATCACCCTAGCCAAAAACATTCAGTACTTC.

The chain recombines TRBV7-9 with TRBJ1-1, with TRBD1 matching 7 bases. J lost 8 bases, V lost 6 bases, and 9 bases had no gene match. The CDR3 has 13 amino acids. Germline lookup yields CDR1 SEHNR and CDR2 FQNEAQ (reference sequence). In nucleotides, the CDR3 is TGTGCCAGCAGTCTTGATCGACAGGGAGAAGCTTTCTTT. It translates to CASSLDRQGEAFF.

The chain couples TRBV6-5 to TRBJ2-3, with 8 nucleotides matching TRBD2. The germline V gene encodes CDR1 MNHEY and CDR2 SVGAGI. CDR3 size: 15 residues. Unmatched junction bases numbered 8, after V lost 4 bases and J lost 5 bases. The CDR3 nucleotides read TGTGCCAGCAGTTTCCTCGGGGGGGCCGGAGATACGCAGTATTTT. This translates into CASSFLGGAGDTQYF.

This chain connects TRBV5-1 to TRBJ1-6; TRBD1 matches at 11 bases. Germline CDR1 is SGHRS and CDR2 is YFSETQ. The CDR3 is 16 amino acids. V trimming: 4 bases; J trimming: 6 bases; junction bases outside the gene matches: 6. CDR3 sequence reads: CASSQDGTGGNSPLHF. The CDR3 DNA reads TGCGCCAGCAGCCAAGATGGGACAGGGGGTAATTCACCCCTCCACTTT.

The genes are TRBV12-3 or TRBV12-4 and TRBJ1-6; D uncertain. This CDR3 has 12 amino acids. V dropped 5 bases and J dropped 7 bases, with 6 bases sitting between them. The CDR3 DNA reads TGTGCCAGCAGTAATCAGAATTCACCCCTCCACTTT. It is translated as CASSNQNSPLHF.

The CDR3 DNA follows: TGTGCCATCAGTGATACCACCTCAGGTTTCACTGAAGCTTTCTTT. It is translated as CAISDTTSGFTEAFF. The V and J genes are TRBV10-3 and TRBJ1-1; D not resolved. Trimming took 3 bases from V and 4 from J, leaving 15 bases between them. CDR1 and CDR2 (germline): ENHRY, SYGVKD. The CDR3 has 15 amino acids.

The chain links TRBV6-6 to TRBJ1-5; D unclear. The CDR3 is made up of 13 amino acids. The V gene lost 6 bases and the J gene lost 2 bases, with 8 bases spanning the gap. Germline V CDR1 and CDR2: MNHNY, SVGAGI (reference sequence). CDR3 DNA: TGTGCCAGCAGCCCTCAGGGCAATCAGCCCCAGCATTTT. This gives the protein CASSPQGNQPQHF.

The chain employs TRBV6-5 and TRBJ1-2, with a tentative D call TRBD1 (6 bases). V lost 8 bases, J lost 5 bases, and 18 bases lay in between. The CDR3 contains 14 residues. CDR1 and CDR2 from the germline V gene are MNHEY and SVGAGI. The CDR3 DNA follows: TGTGCCAGCGCCGGGGCCAGGGGAAATTATGGCTACACCTTC. It translates to CASAGARGNYGYTF.